The 5 T cell receptor beta chains in this list originate from one sample, sequenced in a study of blood T cell repertoires in COVID-19. Sequencing used immunoSEQ multiplex PCR; TCRdb keeps in-frame clones, though not all of them. Altogether under 250,000 clones are present, about 83% being singletons, with the ten largest covering around 8.9%. Sequenced input: peripheral blood. All receptors come from a man aged 40-55 years with active or convalescent COVID-19.

The gene calls are TRBV19 and TRBJ2-2; 8 nucleotides match TRBD1. Germline-derived CDR1 and CDR2 are LNHDA and SQIVND (reference sequence). J gave up 4 bases and V 5 bases, and 3 bases lay outside the gene matches. CDR3 size: 14 residues. Here the CDR3 DNA reads TGTGCCAGTAGTGTCGACAGGGGCACCGGGGAGCTGTTTTTT. It yields the protein CASSVDRGTGELFF.

A word on this clone: An end of the junction does not agree with germline; a read error may underlie this. The chain joins TRBV10-3 to TRBJ2-3; possible D gene TRBD2, 5 bases. Germline CDR1 ENHRY, CDR2 SYGVKD. The CDR3 extends over 13 amino acids. CDR3 coding DNA: TGTGCCGTCAGTCGGGGTAGCACAGATACGCAGTATTTT. Translated: CAVSRGSTDTQYF.

The chain is built from TRBV19 and TRBJ1-2; TRBD1 matches 9 bases. The V gene's germline CDR1 is LNHDA and CDR2 SQIVND (reference sequence). This CDR3 has 15 amino acids. J lost 2 bases, V lost 2 bases, and 3 bases had no gene match. The CDR3 nucleotides read TGTGCCAGTAGTATATTAGGGACAGGGAACTATGGCTACACCTTC. This codes for CASSILGTGNYGYTF.

The chain is built from TRBV27 and TRBJ1-5, with D perhaps TRBD1 (5 bases). Trimming took off 4 bases at V and 5 bases at J, with 12 bases between the two ends. The CDR3 extends over 14 amino acids. Germline V lookup: CDR1 MNHEY, CDR2 SMNVEV (reference sequence). CDR3 region: CASSSRQGDQPQHF. CDR3 sequence (DNA): TGTGCCAGCAGTTCCCGCCAGGGCGATCAGCCCCAGCATTTT.

The chain uses TRBV19 and TRBJ1-6, with 7 bases identical to TRBD1. Trimming cost V 5 bases and J 12 bases; bases outside gene matches: 13. Germline V lookup: CDR1 LNHDA, CDR2 SQIVND (reference sequence). The length of the CDR3 is 15 residues. In DNA, the CDR3 is TGTGCCAGTAGTGTGAAGCGAGGGGGCGCAAAACCCCTCCACTTT. This translates into CASSVKRGGAKPLHF.